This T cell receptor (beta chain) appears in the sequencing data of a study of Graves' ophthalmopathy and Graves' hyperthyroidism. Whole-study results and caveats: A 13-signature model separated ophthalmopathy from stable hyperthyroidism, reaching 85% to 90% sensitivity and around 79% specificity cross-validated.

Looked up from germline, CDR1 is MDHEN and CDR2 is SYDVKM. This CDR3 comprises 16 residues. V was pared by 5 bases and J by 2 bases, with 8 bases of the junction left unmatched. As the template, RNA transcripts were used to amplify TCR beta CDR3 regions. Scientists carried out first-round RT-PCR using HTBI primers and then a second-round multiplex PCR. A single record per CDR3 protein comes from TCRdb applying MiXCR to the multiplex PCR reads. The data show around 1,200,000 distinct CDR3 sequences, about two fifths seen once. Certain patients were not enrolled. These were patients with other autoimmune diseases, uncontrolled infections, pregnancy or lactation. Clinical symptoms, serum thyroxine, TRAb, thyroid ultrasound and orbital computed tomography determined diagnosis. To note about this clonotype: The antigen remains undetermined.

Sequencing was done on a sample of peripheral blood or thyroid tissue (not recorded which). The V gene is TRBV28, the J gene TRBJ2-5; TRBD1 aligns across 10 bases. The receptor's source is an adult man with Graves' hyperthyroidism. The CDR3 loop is CASSHSPGQGQETQYF. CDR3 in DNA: TGTGCCAGCAGTCACAGCCCGGGACAGGGGCAAGAGACCCAGTACTTC.